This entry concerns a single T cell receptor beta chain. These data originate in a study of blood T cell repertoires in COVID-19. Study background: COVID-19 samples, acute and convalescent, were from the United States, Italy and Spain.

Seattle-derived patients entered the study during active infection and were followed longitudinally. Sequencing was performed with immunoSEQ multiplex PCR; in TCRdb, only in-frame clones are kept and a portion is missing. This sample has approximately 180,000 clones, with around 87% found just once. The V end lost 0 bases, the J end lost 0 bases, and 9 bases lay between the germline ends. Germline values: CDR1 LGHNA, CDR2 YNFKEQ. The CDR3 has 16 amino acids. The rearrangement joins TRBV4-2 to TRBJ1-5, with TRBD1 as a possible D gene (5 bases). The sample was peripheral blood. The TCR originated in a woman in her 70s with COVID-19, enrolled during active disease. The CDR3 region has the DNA TGTGCCAGCAGCCAAGATATGGGGGGTAGCAATCAGCCCCAGCATTTT. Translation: CASSQDMGGSNQPQHF.